These T cell receptor beta chains were read from a single sample in a study of metastatic and nonmetastatic thyroid tumors. With MiXCR, TCRdb reprocessed the PCR reads. Of 9,500 to 13,000 clones in the sample, approximately 33% were seen once. Sample: tumor tissue. The receptors come from a female donor with papillary thyroid cancer or a benign thyroid nodule (not recorded which). Some clones in this sample may be carry-over from other donors' samples. Both conserved end residues are part of each CDR3. Fields, in order: CDR3 protein, CDR3 DNA, clone size, J gene, D gene, V gene. D genes are given only for firm matches. Size is stated for part of the rows, as once, few or many counts, or as a class when the clone is expanded.

cdr3_aa: CASILVGTVETQYF; cdr3_nt: TGTGCCAGCATCTTAGTTGGGACAGTGGAGACCCAGTACTTC; clone_size: once; j_call: TRBJ2-5; d_call: TRBD1; v_call: TRBV13
cdr3_aa: CASTQPTGPNYEQYF; cdr3_nt: TGTGCCAGCACCCAACCGACAGGGCCCAACTACGAGCAGTACTTC; clone_size: medium-sized; j_call: TRBJ2-7; d_call: TRBD1; v_call: TRBV6-1
cdr3_aa: CASSPPNGSSSYEQYF; cdr3_nt: TGTGCCAGCAGCCCCCCCAACGGCTCGAGCTCCTACGAGCAGTACTTC; clone_size: NA; j_call: TRBJ2-7; d_call: NA; v_call: TRBV5-8
cdr3_aa: CASSEGDRLQETQYF; cdr3_nt: TGTGCCAGCAGTGAAGGGGACAGACTTCAAGAGACCCAGTACTTC; clone_size: medium-sized; j_call: TRBJ2-5; d_call: TRBD1; v_call: TRBV6-1
cdr3_aa: CASSIEEHPNYGYTF; cdr3_nt: TGTGCCAGTAGTATAGAGGAACACCCAAACTATGGCTACACCTTC; clone_size: medium-sized; j_call: TRBJ1-2; d_call: NA; v_call: TRBV19
cdr3_aa: CASSHVRKAGALDDHYF; cdr3_nt: TGTGCCAGCAGCCACGTCAGAAAGGCGGGAGCGTTGGACGATCATTACTTC; clone_size: NA; j_call: TRBJ2-7; d_call: TRBD2; v_call: TRBV6-1
cdr3_aa: CASNSQLNTGELFF; cdr3_nt: TGTGCCAGCAACTCCCAACTGAACACCGGGGAGTTGTTTTTT; clone_size: NA; j_call: TRBJ2-2; d_call: NA; v_call: TRBV7-3
cdr3_aa: CASSDSDNNEQFF; cdr3_nt: TGTGCCAGCAGTGACTCGGACAACAATGAGCAGTTCTTC; clone_size: NA; j_call: TRBJ2-1; d_call: NA; v_call: TRBV6-4
cdr3_aa: CSASGAGDSYEQYF; cdr3_nt: TGCAGTGCTAGCGGGGCAGGCGACTCCTACGAGCAGTACTTC; clone_size: NA; j_call: TRBJ2-7; d_call: NA; v_call: TRBV20-1
cdr3_aa: CASSLYRGTEAFF; cdr3_nt: TGTGCCAGCAGTTTATATAGGGGAACTGAAGCTTTCTTT; clone_size: few; j_call: TRBJ1-1; d_call: NA; v_call: TRBV28
cdr3_aa: CASSPDRGVGYTF; cdr3_nt: TGTGCCAGTAGTCCGGACAGGGGGGTCGGCTACACCTTC; clone_size: few; j_call: TRBJ1-2; d_call: TRBD1; v_call: TRBV19
cdr3_aa: CASSYPTSGGGGEQFF; cdr3_nt: TGTGCCAGCAGTTACCCGACTAGCGGGGGAGGAGGTGAGCAGTTCTTC; clone_size: few; j_call: TRBJ2-1; d_call: TRBD2; v_call: TRBV6-2/TRBV6-3
cdr3_aa: CASSEGTGGYEQYF; cdr3_nt: TGCGCCAGCAGCGAAGGGACAGGGGGCTACGAGCAGTACTTC; clone_size: NA; j_call: TRBJ2-7; d_call: TRBD1; v_call: TRBV5-1
cdr3_aa: CASSLEWGGQAGYTF; cdr3_nt: TGCGCCAGCAGCTTGGAGTGGGGGGGCCAAGCAGGCTACACCTTC; clone_size: NA; j_call: TRBJ1-2; d_call: NA; v_call: TRBV5-1
cdr3_aa: CSAIPGQGYEQYF; cdr3_nt: TGCAGTGCTATTCCGGGACAGGGGTACGAGCAGTACTTC; clone_size: medium-sized; j_call: TRBJ2-7; d_call: TRBD1; v_call: TRBV20-1
cdr3_aa: CASIPTGGDYGYTF; cdr3_nt: TGTGCCAGCATCCCGACAGGGGGTGACTATGGCTACACCTTC; clone_size: NA; j_call: TRBJ1-2; d_call: TRBD1; v_call: TRBV5-6
cdr3_aa: CATSGRKGDEQYF; cdr3_nt: TGTGCCACCAGTGGACGTAAAGGCGACGAGCAGTACTTC; clone_size: few; j_call: TRBJ2-7; d_call: NA; v_call: TRBV24-1
cdr3_aa: CATSDFGREQYF; cdr3_nt: TGTGCCACCAGTGATTTTGGCCGCGAGCAGTACTTC; clone_size: NA; j_call: TRBJ2-7; d_call: NA; v_call: TRBV24-1
cdr3_aa: CDSTPPRGPQNF; cdr3_nt: TGTGACAGCACCCCACCCAGGGGGCCCCAGAATTTT; clone_size: NA; j_call: TRBJ1-5; d_call: TRBD1; v_call: TRBV28
cdr3_aa: CSASYPRSGSYEQYF; cdr3_nt: TGCAGTGCTAGTTACCCGCGCAGCGGGAGCTACGAGCAGTACTTC; clone_size: medium-sized; j_call: TRBJ2-7; d_call: TRBD2; v_call: TRBV20-1
cdr3_aa: CASRGTRGTGELFF; cdr3_nt: TGTGCCAGCAGAGGCACCAGGGGCACCGGGGAGCTGTTTTTT; clone_size: medium-sized; j_call: TRBJ2-2; d_call: NA; v_call: TRBV6-1
cdr3_aa: CASSGTIPSYEQYF; cdr3_nt: TGTGCCAGCAGTGGAACTATCCCCTCCTACGAGCAGTACTTC; clone_size: NA; j_call: TRBJ2-7; d_call: NA; v_call: TRBV6-1
cdr3_aa: CAWSVGQGGYGYTF; cdr3_nt: TGTGCCTGGAGTGTAGGGCAGGGCGGCTATGGCTACACCTTC; clone_size: many; j_call: TRBJ1-2; d_call: NA; v_call: TRBV30
cdr3_aa: CATSREAGTNYGYTF; cdr3_nt: TGTGCCACCAGTAGAGAGGCAGGGACTAACTATGGCTACACCTTC; clone_size: NA; j_call: TRBJ1-2; d_call: NA; v_call: TRBV15
cdr3_aa: CASSTRGGLSYNEQFF; cdr3_nt: TGTGCCAGCAGCACCCGCGGGGGACTCTCCTACAATGAGCAGTTCTTC; clone_size: NA; j_call: TRBJ2-1; d_call: TRBD2; v_call: TRBV27
cdr3_aa: CASSLPAGARNTGELFF; cdr3_nt: TGTGCCAGCAGTCTCCCGGCGGGGGCGCGGAACACCGGGGAGCTGTTTTTT; clone_size: few; j_call: TRBJ2-2; d_call: NA; v_call: TRBV6-4
cdr3_aa: CASRSGYAGTQYF; cdr3_nt: TGTGCCAGCAGGTCCGGGTACGCTGGGACCCAGTACTTC; clone_size: NA; j_call: TRBJ2-5; d_call: NA; v_call: TRBV27
cdr3_aa: CASAWTGVYDQYF; cdr3_nt: TGTGCCAGCGCCTGGACAGGGGTCTACGATCAGTACTTC; clone_size: few; j_call: TRBJ2-7; d_call: TRBD1; v_call: TRBV6-1
cdr3_aa: CSAPRTGSSYEQYF; cdr3_nt: TGCAGTGCTCCTCGGACGGGGAGCTCCTACGAGCAGTACTTC; clone_size: NA; j_call: TRBJ2-7; d_call: NA; v_call: TRBV20-1
cdr3_aa: CASSLVRGGAGANVLTF; cdr3_nt: TGTGCCAGCAGCTTAGTCAGAGGGGGTGCTGGGGCCAACGTCCTGACTTTC; clone_size: medium-sized; j_call: TRBJ2-6; d_call: NA; v_call: TRBV11-3
cdr3_aa: CASSAGTGVLSRYGYTF; cdr3_nt: TGTGCCAGCAGCGCCGGGACAGGGGTCCTATCACGCTATGGCTACACCTTC; clone_size: once; j_call: TRBJ1-2; d_call: TRBD1; v_call: TRBV11-2
cdr3_aa: CASSYSPRGTEAFF; cdr3_nt: TGTGCCAGCAGTTACTCTCCTCGGGGGACTGAAGCTTTCTTT; clone_size: NA; j_call: TRBJ1-1; d_call: NA; v_call: TRBV6-2/TRBV6-3
cdr3_aa: CAHGGLATNSPLHF; cdr3_nt: TGTGCGCACGGGGGGCTGGCTACCAATTCACCCCTCCACTTT; clone_size: few; j_call: TRBJ1-6; d_call: NA; v_call: TRBV28
cdr3_aa: CSASKASDEQYF; cdr3_nt: TGCAGTGCTAGTAAAGCGTCTGACGAGCAGTACTTC; clone_size: NA; j_call: TRBJ2-7; d_call: NA; v_call: TRBV20-1
cdr3_aa: CASSQGQAYEQYF; cdr3_nt: TGTGCCAGCAGCCAAGGACAGGCCTACGAGCAGTACTTC; clone_size: NA; j_call: TRBJ2-7; d_call: TRBD1; v_call: TRBV12-3/TRBV12-4
cdr3_aa: CASSQDHRGGNEQYF; cdr3_nt: TGTGCCAGCAGCCAAGATCACAGGGGGGGAAACGAGCAGTACTTC; clone_size: NA; j_call: TRBJ2-7; d_call: NA; v_call: TRBV4-2
cdr3_aa: CASSFTTGAAWGAFF; cdr3_nt: TGCGCCAGCAGCTTTACGACAGGGGCCGCGTGGGGGGCTTTCTTT; clone_size: NA; j_call: TRBJ1-1; d_call: TRBD1; v_call: TRBV5-1
cdr3_aa: CATSRGTGEQYF; cdr3_nt: TGTGCCACCAGCAGAGGGACGGGGGAGCAGTACTTC; clone_size: few; j_call: TRBJ2-7; d_call: NA; v_call: TRBV15
cdr3_aa: CATSREGPSYEQYF; cdr3_nt: TGTGCCACCAGCAGAGAGGGACCATCCTACGAGCAGTACTTC; clone_size: NA; j_call: TRBJ2-7; d_call: NA; v_call: TRBV15
cdr3_aa: CASSKNNRGLAGAHEQYF; cdr3_nt: TGTGCCAGCAGCAAAAATAACAGAGGACTAGCCGGGGCCCACGAGCAGTACTTC; clone_size: medium-sized; j_call: TRBJ2-7; d_call: TRBD2; v_call: TRBV6-2/TRBV6-3
cdr3_aa: CASSQEGLAGAFF; cdr3_nt: TGTGCCAGCAGCCAAGAGGGACTAGCGGGGGCGTTCTTC; clone_size: NA; j_call: TRBJ2-1; d_call: TRBD2; v_call: TRBV3-1